This T cell receptor (beta chain) was sequenced for a study of T cell responses to AZD1222 COVID-19 vaccine. Germline CDR1 and CDR2: MNHEY and SVGAGI. The J segment lost 1 base and the V segment lost 6 bases, leaving 4 bases of the junction unmatched. CDR3 length: 15 residues. The table lists this clone with a count of one. Its antigen is not identified. Overall study findings and caveats: Donors were chiefly white British, with a greater number of females, and clonal diversity was perhaps underestimated. Breadth and depth of Spike-specific TCRs rose after two AZD1222 doses. Only six people who got AZD1222 tested seropositive at baseline.

The data were produced by immunoSEQ multiplex PCR, yet TCRdb's version contains in-frame clones alone and is incomplete. The sample yields around 110,000 clones, just over 90% seen once. The chain is built from TRBV6-5 and TRBJ2-2; TRBD1 agrees at 8 bases. The input for sequencing was peripheral blood, taken 28 days after the second AZD1222 dose. The sequence derives from an adult who received the AZD1222 COVID-19 vaccine. The CDR3 DNA is TGTGCCAGCAGAAGGGGGACAGGGAACACCGGGGAGCTGTTTTTT. As protein: CASRRGTGNTGELFF.